Sequencing of this T cell receptor beta chain was carried out in a study of T cell changes during pregnancy in multiple sclerosis. Assay used: immunoSEQ multiplex PCR; TCRdb lists only in-frame clones, some missing. The repertoire includes some 110,000 clones, about 90% of them detected once, and 1.5% to 2% sits in the top ten. Germline V lookup: CDR1 SNHLY, CDR2 FYNNEI. Losses at the gene ends were 5 bases for V and 4 bases for J; bases not matched to a gene: 4. The CDR3 has 14 amino acids. Here the sequenced sample was peripheral blood, taken before pregnancy. The TCR originated in a female donor with multiple sclerosis, enrolled in a pregnancy study. The chain recombines TRBV2 with TRBJ2-5, with 10 bases fitting TRBD1. The CDR3 nucleotides read TGTGCCAGCAGTCGGGACAGGGGTAGAGAGACCCAGTACTTC. Amino acids: CASSRDRGRETQYF.